In its sample, the clone carrying this T cell receptor (beta chain) was seen a few times. Its antigen is not known. The data were taken from a study of vaccination and CD4 T cells after COVID-19. The Oncomine TCR Beta short-read assay was applied to DNA of cultured CD4+ T cells. TCRdb re-analysed the PCR reads in MiXCR, keeping a single row per CDR3 protein. The table has approximately 20,000 distinct CDR3 sequences, 30% to 40% seen once. Treatment: roughly 10-day PBMC culture with coronavirus spike peptide pools or control peptides (ViraFEST assay). From germline, CDR1 is DFQATT and CDR2 SNEGSKA (reference sequence). This CDR3 has 16 residues. The V and J ends lost 5 bases and 3 bases, in that order; junction bases with no gene match: 6.

The material sequenced was cultured CD4+ T cells from blood. The receptor's source is a human donor with COVID-19. The V and J genes are TRBV20-1 and TRBJ2-3, with 15 bases matching TRBD2. Here the CDR3 reads CSASPGLAGGTDTQYF. CDR3 bases: TGCAGTGCTTCTCCGGGACTAGCGGGGGGAACAGATACGCAGTATTTT.